What follows are 26 T cell receptor beta chains derived from one specimen sequenced in a study of CD8+CD57+ T cells in acquired aplastic anemia (dated by TCRdb to the late 2010s). Flow cytometry had shown CD8+CD57+ cell expansion in the patients selected for sequencing. The instrument given in TCRdb is Illumina HiSeq 2000. TCR beta VDJ combination and CDR3 sequence profiling used genomic DNA as the template. TCRdb's own reprocessing of the public reads used fastp at Q25 and MiXCR and kept productive beta chains. Identical CDR3 proteins give one entry, which carries the most common genes and DNA. Counted in this sample were 50,000 or so distinct CDR3 sequences; roughly three fifths of them appeared once. Clones ranked in the top ten supply roughly 15% of the sample. Sample: sorted CD4+, CD8+, or CD8+CD57+ T cells (not recorded which) from PBMCs. The receptor source for this set is a human donor with aplastic anemia.

The V call is TRBV4-1, the J call TRBJ2-7; the D gene is possibly TRBD1 (6 bases). The germline V gene encodes CDR1 MGHRA and CDR2 YSYEKL. The V and J ends lost 0 bases and 5 bases respectively, with 11 bases between them. This CDR3 spans 14 amino acids. This CDR3 is CASSQDPAGDEQYF. For the CDR3, the DNA is TGCGCCAGCAGCCAAGATCCGGCAGGGGACGAGCAGTACTTC.

The chain couples TRBV10-3 to TRBJ2-5; D is perhaps TRBD1 or TRBD2 (5 bases each). This CDR3 comprises 15 residues. Germline CDR1 is ENHRY and CDR2 is SYGVKD. Trimming removed 10 bases from V and 1 base from J, with 19 bases in between. The CDR3 region is CASSLGRGSQETQYF. DNA of the CDR3: TGTGCCAGCAGCTTGGGCCGGGGCTCCCAAGAGACCCAGTACTTC.

The chain is built from TRBV19 and TRBJ2-3; 8 bases map to TRBD1. Germline V CDR1 and CDR2: LNHDA, SQIVND (reference sequence). V gave up 6 bases and J gave up 4 bases; unmatched junction bases: 6. The CDR3 is 14 amino acids. The CDR3 protein is CASRVRGLADTQYF. The CDR3 DNA reads TGTGCCAGTAGAGTCAGGGGGCTGGCAGATACGCAGTATTTT.

V and J are TRBV25-1 and TRBJ2-1, with TRBD2 as a possible D gene (6 bases). Germline assignment: CDR1 MGHDK and CDR2 SYGVNS. V lost 2 bases and J 7 bases, leaving 18 bases between the germline ends. The CDR3 runs 16 residues. CDR3 sequence reads: CASSEAGLLGRNEQFF. DNA for the CDR3: TGTGCCAGCAGTGAAGCGGGACTCCTGGGGCGGAATGAGCAGTTCTTC.

V and J are TRBV9 and TRBJ2-3, with D unresolved. V was shortened by 6 bases and J by 3 bases, with 5 bases between the two germline ends. The CDR3 is made up of 11 amino acids. Looked up from germline, CDR1 is SGDLS and CDR2 is YYNGEE. CDR3 coding DNA: TGTGCCAGCAAGCCGACAGATACGCAGTATTTT. Its translation: CASKPTDTQYF.

The chain joins TRBV19 to TRBJ2-2; D may be TRBD1 (7 bases). Trimming stripped 10 bases from V and 2 bases from J, with 14 bases between. This CDR3 has 14 amino acids. From germline, CDR1 is LNHDA and CDR2 SQIVND (reference sequence). This CDR3 reads CAINQGGNTGELFF. In DNA form, the CDR3 reads TGTGCCATCAATCAGGGGGGTAACACCGGGGAGCTGTTTTTT.

The chain combines TRBV25-1 with TRBJ1-3, with 7 bases lining up with TRBD1. CDR1 is MGHDK, CDR2 SYGVNS, per germline. The V and J ends lost 10 bases and 0 bases, in that order; junction bases with no gene match: 12. The length of the CDR3 is 16 residues. The CDR3 here is CATRTQGWLSGNTIYF. The DNA of the CDR3 is TGTGCCACTAGGACACAGGGGTGGCTCTCTGGAAACACCATATATTTT. The full variable domain, rest sourced from reference TRBV25-1 and TRBJ1-3, is EADIYQTPRYLVIGTGKKITLECSQTMGHDKMYWYQQDPGMELHLIHYSYGVNSTEKGDLSSESTVSRIRTEHFPLTLESARPSHTSQYLCATRTQGWLSGNTIYFGEGSWLTVV.

This clonotype was detected once. The chain employs TRBV20-1 and TRBJ2-5, with TRBD2 matching 15 bases. V lost 5 bases, J lost 1 base, and 8 bases stayed unmatched. The CDR3 extends over 17 amino acids. CDR1 is DFQATT, CDR2 SNEGSKA, per germline (reference sequence). Here the CDR3 DNA reads TGCAGTGCTGCCGGACTAGCGGGGGGGTCCGTCCAAGAGACCCAGTACTTC. This gives the protein CSAAGLAGGSVQETQYF.

The rearrangement links TRBV29-1 to TRBJ1-2; 8 positions agree with TRBD1. The germline CDR1 and CDR2 sequences are SQVTM and ANQGSEA. This CDR3 is 13 amino acids long. V gave up 5 bases and J gave up 6 bases; unmatched junction bases: 8. The CDR3 reads CSVPDRGLDGYTF. The CDR3 DNA is TGCAGCGTTCCTGACAGGGGCTTAGATGGCTACACCTTC.

J is TRBJ1-2 and V is TRBV7-8; D unclear. CDR1 SGHVS and CDR2 FQNEAQ come from the germline V gene. This CDR3 has 13 amino acids. Trimming took off 6 bases at V and 8 bases at J, with 16 bases between the two ends. The CDR3 reads CASSESRTLGYTF. CDR3 DNA sequence: TGTGCCAGCAGTGAATCCAGGACGTTAGGCTACACCTTC.

The chain links TRBV29-1 to TRBJ2-3, with D perhaps TRBD1 (6 bases). The V end was cut by 3 bases, the J end by 3 bases, with 13 bases between. Germline-derived CDR1 and CDR2 are SQVTM and ANQGSEA. The CDR3 runs 14 residues. CDR3 in amino acids: CSVDGGALTDTQYF. CDR3 bases: TGCAGCGTTGATGGGGGCGCCTTAACAGATACGCAGTATTTT.

This chain's CDR3 is CASSFGGRPIYEQYF. As DNA, the CDR3 is TGTGCCAGCAGCTTTGGAGGGAGGCCTATCTACGAGCAGTACTTC. The chain couples TRBV5-6 to TRBJ2-7; maybe TRBD2 (6 bases). Germline V gene lookup returns CDR1 SGHDT and CDR2 YYEEEE. The CDR3 runs to 15 residues. Trimming cost V 2 bases and J 3 bases, with 15 bases left between them.

The V and J genes are TRBV24-1 and TRBJ2-5; tentatively, D is TRBD1 (5 bases). V lost 8 bases to trimming and J lost 5 bases, with 8 bases between them. The CDR3 is made up of 11 amino acids. Germline V gene data show CDR1 as KGHDR and CDR2 as SFDVKD. In nucleotides, the CDR3 is TGTGCCACCACCAAGGGGGAGACCCAGTACTTC. Translated, it gives CATTKGETQYF.

The chain has TRBV19 and TRBJ2-1, with 9 bases matching TRBD2. Germline V CDR1 and CDR2: LNHDA, SQIVND (reference sequence). The CDR3 covers 14 residues. V shed 6 bases, J shed 9 bases, and the junction held 9 bases outside the gene matches. The chain's CDR3 is CASRRAGGPVEQFF. The CDR3 nucleotides read TGTGCCAGTAGGAGGGCGGGGGGGCCGGTTGAGCAGTTCTTC.

The table lists this clonotype with many counts. The CDR3 here is CASSYSTQGLNQPQHF. The CDR3 DNA sequence: TGTGCCAGCAGTTACTCGACGCAAGGACTGAATCAGCCCCAGCATTTT. The rearrangement uses TRBV6-2 or TRBV6-3 and TRBJ1-5; D is unclear. Trimming took off 0 bases at V and 4 bases at J, with 13 bases between the two ends. The V gene's germline CDR1 is MNHEY and CDR2 SVGEGT. This CDR3 is 16 amino acids long.

This clonotype appeared once. A read error may account for a junction end that differs from germline. The chain couples TRBV10-2 to TRBJ1-2, with 8 bases fitting TRBD1. Germline CDR1 reads WSHSY; CDR2 reads SAAADI. The CDR3 is made up of 15 amino acids. The CDR3 DNA follows: TGCGCCAGCAGTGGCCACTCAGGGGGCCCCTATGACTACACCTTC. Translation: CASSGHSGGPYDYTF.

This rearrangement joins TRBV6-5 to TRBJ1-6; 8 bases match TRBD1. CDR3 size: 16 residues. V was clipped by 4 bases and J by 6 bases; unmatched bases: 8. Looked up from germline, CDR1 is MNHEY and CDR2 is SVGAGI. CDR3 amino acids: CASSSGQGGGNSPLHF. CDR3 sequence (DNA): TGTGCCAGCAGTTCCGGACAGGGTGGGGGTAATTCACCCCTCCACTTT.

The chain joins TRBV29-1 to TRBJ2-1; tentative D call: TRBD1 (6 bases). This CDR3 has 15 residues. V shed 1 base and J shed 8 bases, with 18 bases lying between them. Germline V gives CDR1 SQVTM, CDR2 ANQGSEA. The CDR3 loop reads CSVEVEGGWTDEQFF. CDR3 nucleotides: TGCAGCGTTGAAGTTGAGGGCGGGTGGACAGATGAGCAGTTCTTC.

The chain is built from TRBV10-3 and TRBJ2-7; 8 nucleotides agree with TRBD2. The CDR3 sequence is 17 residues long. Germline CDR1 is ENHRY and CDR2 is SYGVKD. V dropped 0 bases and J dropped 2; count of bases not matched to a gene: 9. The CDR3 loop is CAISESRPAGVTYEQYF. The DNA for the CDR3 is TGTGCCATCAGTGAGTCTCGACCAGCGGGAGTCACCTACGAGCAGTACTTC.

The chain recombines TRBV5-4 with TRBJ2-3; 16 bases are shared with TRBD2. The CDR3 totals 16 residues. After removal of 4 bases from V and 5 bases from J, the junction contained 4 bases not matched to a gene. Per germline, CDR1 SGHNT and CDR2 YYREEE (reference sequence). The CDR3 loop is CASSMGLAGGIDTQYF. The CDR3 DNA is TGTGCCAGCAGCATGGGACTAGCGGGGGGGATAGATACGCAGTATTTT.

This clonotype appeared many times. The rearrangement uses TRBV19 and TRBJ1-1; a possible D gene is TRBD1 (6 bases). The CDR3 extends over 15 amino acids. The V gene's germline CDR1 is LNHDA and CDR2 SQIVND (reference sequence). Deletions cut 7 bases from V and 0 bases from J, with 15 bases between. CDR3 bases: TGTGCCAGTAATCATCAAGGGGGGCTGAACACTGAAGCTTTCTTT. Protein sequence: CASNHQGGLNTEAFF.

The gene calls are TRBV30 and TRBJ1-5; tentative D call: TRBD1 (6 bases). In germline, CDR1 is GTSNPN, CDR2 SVGIG (reference sequence). The CDR3 has 16 amino acids. Trimming pared 0 bases from V and 4 bases from J, leaving 16 bases between. The CDR3 DNA reads as TGTGCCTGGAGTGTACGAGGAGCGGGGGCGAATCAGCCCCAGCATTTT. It codes for CAWSVRGAGANQPQHF.

V is TRBV2 and J is TRBJ2-5, with 9 bases fitting TRBD1. This CDR3 comprises 13 residues. The trim removed 6 bases at V and 4 bases at J, leaving 3 bases unmatched. Germline lookup yields CDR1 SNHLY and CDR2 FYNNEI. The CDR3 is CASSWGQGETQYF. DNA for the CDR3: TGTGCCAGCAGCTGGGGACAGGGAGAGACCCAGTACTTC.

This clonotype was seen many times. This chain uses TRBV7-9 with TRBJ1-5, with D unresolved. This CDR3 is 14 amino acids long. Per the germline V gene, CDR1 is SEHNR and CDR2 is FQNEAQ (reference sequence). The germline V and J ends were trimmed by 5 bases and 3 bases, with 11 bases remaining between them. The chain's CDR3 is CASSIGGSNQPQHF. CDR3 nucleotide sequence: TGTGCCAGCAGCATCGGAGGGTCCAATCAGCCCCAGCATTTT. Full variable domain (rest looked up from reference TRBV7-9 and TRBJ1-5): DTGVSQNPRHKITKRGQNVTFRCDPISEHNRLYWYRQTLGQGPEFLTYFQNEAQLEKSRLLSDRFSAERPKGSFSTLEIQRTEQGDSAMYLCASSIGGSNQPQHFGDGTRLSIL.

This clonotype rates as medium-sized (0.01 to 0.1%). This rearrangement joins TRBV7-6 to TRBJ2-7; no clear D gene. CDR1 SGHVS and CDR2 FNYEAQ come from the germline V gene. This CDR3 has 13 residues. Trimming stripped 2 bases from V and 2 bases from J, with 7 bases between. The DNA of the CDR3 is TGTGCCAGCAGCTTAAGCGCAACCTACGAGCAGTACTTC. This encodes CASSLSATYEQYF.

In this sample, this clonotype turned up many times. The genes are TRBV19 and TRBJ1-1; 7 bases are shared with TRBD1. Germline V gene sequence: CDR1 LNHDA, CDR2 SQIVND (reference sequence). CDR3 length equals 15 residues. Trimming cost V 5 bases and J 4 bases; bases outside gene matches: 10. CDR3 loop: CASSSRTRGGTEAFF. In DNA, the CDR3 is TGTGCCAGTAGTTCCAGGACCAGGGGGGGCACTGAAGCTTTCTTT.